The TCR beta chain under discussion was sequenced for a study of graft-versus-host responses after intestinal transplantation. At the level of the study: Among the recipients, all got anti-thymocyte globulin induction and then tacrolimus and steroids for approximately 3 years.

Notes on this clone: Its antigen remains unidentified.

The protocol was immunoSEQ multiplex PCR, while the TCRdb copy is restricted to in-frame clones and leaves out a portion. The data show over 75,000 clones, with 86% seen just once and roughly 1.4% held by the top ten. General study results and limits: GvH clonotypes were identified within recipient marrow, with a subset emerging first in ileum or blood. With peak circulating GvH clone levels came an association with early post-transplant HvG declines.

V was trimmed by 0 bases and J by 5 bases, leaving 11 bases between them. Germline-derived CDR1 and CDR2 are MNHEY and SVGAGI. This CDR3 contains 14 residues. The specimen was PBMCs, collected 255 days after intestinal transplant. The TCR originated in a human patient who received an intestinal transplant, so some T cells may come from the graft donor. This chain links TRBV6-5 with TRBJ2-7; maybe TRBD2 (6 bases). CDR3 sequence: CASSYSGGPDEQYF. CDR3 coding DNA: TGTGCCAGCAGTTACTCGGGAGGTCCGGACGAGCAGTACTTC.